The clone carrying this TCR beta chain was seen a handful of times. Antigen: not known. The CDR3 is 15 residues long. Trimming stripped 3 bases from V and 0 bases from J, with 10 bases between. The V gene's germline CDR1 is SGHVS and CDR2 FQNEAQ. Expressed TCRB transcripts were sequenced, since all the RNA that had been isolated was reverse transcribed. Profiled with immunoSEQ multiplex PCR; TCRdb holds only in-frame clones, not every one. The sample consists of 60,000 or so clones, roughly three fifths of them appearing once. This record comes from a study of beta chain features in type 1 diabetes. Findings and limits, study-wide: In type 1 diabetes patients, VDJ junctions had fewer insertions; deletions at these junctions were more frequent. Healthy donors had naive, central memory and Treg TCRB repertoires that appeared less similar than those seen among patients.

A sort by CD45RO/CCR7/CD25/CD127/CD95/CD27 yielded CD4+ naive, central memory, regulatory and stem cell-like memory cells. Sequenced: Tregs from blood. The chain has TRBV7-8 and TRBJ2-3; D call uncertain. The TCR was taken from a woman under 30 in good health. The CDR3: CASSFTLQSTDTQYF. The CDR3 DNA sequence: TGTGCCAGCAGCTTCACCCTCCAGAGCACAGATACGCAGTATTTT.